A single TCR beta chain is shown here with its context. The target antigen is unknown. The data stem from a study of CD8+ T cells in alopecia areata. Whole-study context: Patients remained on tofacitinib for 6 to 18 months and then went 6 months without it.

Findings and limits, study-wide: Significant decreases in scalp clonality and expanded CD8+ clones followed tofacitinib treatment.

V shed 7 bases and J shed 1 base, with 11 bases lying between them. CDR3 length: 14 residues. From germline, CDR1 is SGHTA and CDR2 FQGNSA. Indicated treatment: oral pan-JAK inhibitor, 5-10 mg twice daily. Lesional scalp tissue (obtained by punch biopsy) and peripheral blood were collected from alopecia areata patients. It was cDNA, reverse transcribed from extracted RNA, that served as the sequencing template. Measured with immunoSEQ multiplex PCR; TCRdb has only the in-frame clones, and not every one. The sample records 4,000 to 5,500 clones, approximately 89% being singletons. The origin of this receptor is a human donor with alopecia areata. V is TRBV7-2 and J is TRBJ2-1; no definite D call. Sequencing was performed on skin, taken at week 4, from a patient treated with tofacitinib. The CDR3 coding sequence is TGTGCCAGCACCGACCTGGGGTCCTACAATGAGCAGTTCTTC. It specifies CASTDLGSYNEQFF.